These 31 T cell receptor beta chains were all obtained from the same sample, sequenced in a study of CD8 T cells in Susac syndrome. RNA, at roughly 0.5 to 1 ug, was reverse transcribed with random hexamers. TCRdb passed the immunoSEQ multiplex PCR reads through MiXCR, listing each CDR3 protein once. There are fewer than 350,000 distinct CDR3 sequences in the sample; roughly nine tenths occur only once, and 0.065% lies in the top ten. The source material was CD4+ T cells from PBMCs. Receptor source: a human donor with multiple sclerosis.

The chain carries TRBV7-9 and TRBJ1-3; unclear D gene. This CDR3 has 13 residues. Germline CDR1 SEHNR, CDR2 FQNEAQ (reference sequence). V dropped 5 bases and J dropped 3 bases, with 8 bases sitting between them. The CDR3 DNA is TGTGCCAGCAGCCCCGGGCATGGAAACACCATATATTTT. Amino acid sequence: CASSPGHGNTIYF. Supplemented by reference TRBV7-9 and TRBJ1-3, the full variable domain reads DTGVSQNPRHKITKRGQNVTFRCDPISEHNRLYWYRQTLGQGPEFLTYFQNEAQLEKSRLLSDRFSAERPKGSFSTLEIQRTEQGDSAMYLCASSPGHGNTIYFGEGSWLTVV.

DNA of the CDR3: TGTGCCAGCAGCCCTCGTCCAGGATGGAGCTCTGGGGCCAACGTCCTGACTTTC. Translation: CASSPRPGWSSGANVLTF. V usage is TRBV7-2 and J usage is TRBJ2-6, with no clear D. Per the germline V gene, CDR1 is SGHTA and CDR2 is FQGNSA. The CDR3 spans 18 residues. Between the trimmed V and J ends, which lost 5 bases and 0 bases, there was a span of 17 bases.

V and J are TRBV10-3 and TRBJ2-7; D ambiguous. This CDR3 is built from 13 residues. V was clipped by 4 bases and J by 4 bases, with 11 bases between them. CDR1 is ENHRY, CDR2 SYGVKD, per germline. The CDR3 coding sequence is TGTGCCATCAGTGTAGAGCGAAAATACGAGCAGTACTTC. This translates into CAISVERKYEQYF.

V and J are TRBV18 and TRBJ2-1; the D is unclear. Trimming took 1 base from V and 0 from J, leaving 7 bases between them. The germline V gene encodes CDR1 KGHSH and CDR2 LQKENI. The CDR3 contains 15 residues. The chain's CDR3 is CASSPQGISYNEQFF. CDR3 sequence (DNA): TGTGCCAGCTCACCACAGGGTATCTCCTACAATGAGCAGTTCTTC. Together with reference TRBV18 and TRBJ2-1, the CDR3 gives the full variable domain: NAGVMQNPRHLVRRRGQEARLRCSPMKGHSHVYWYRQLPEEGLKFMVYLQKENIIDESGMPKERFSAEFPKEGPSILRIQQVVRGDSAAYFCASSPQGISYNEQFFGPGTRLTVL.

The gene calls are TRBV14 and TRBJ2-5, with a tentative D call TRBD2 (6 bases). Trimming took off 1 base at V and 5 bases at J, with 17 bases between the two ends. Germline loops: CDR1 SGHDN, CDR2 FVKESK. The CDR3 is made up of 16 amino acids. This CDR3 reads CASSQALGTAGETQYF. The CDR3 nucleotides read TGTGCCAGCAGCCAAGCTCTAGGGACGGCGGGGGAGACCCAGTACTTC.

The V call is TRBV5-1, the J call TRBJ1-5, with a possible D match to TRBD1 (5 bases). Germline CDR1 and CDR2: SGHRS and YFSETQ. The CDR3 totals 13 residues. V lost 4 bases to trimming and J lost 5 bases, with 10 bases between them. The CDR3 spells CASSRGSDQPQHF. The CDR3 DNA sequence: TGCGCCAGCAGCCGGGGGTCAGATCAGCCCCAGCATTTT.

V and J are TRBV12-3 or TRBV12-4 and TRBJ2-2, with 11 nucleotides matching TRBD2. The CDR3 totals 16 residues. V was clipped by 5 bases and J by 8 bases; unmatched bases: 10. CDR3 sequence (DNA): TGTGCCAGCAGTCCCGGGACTAGCGGCAGGGTTGGGGAGCTGTTTTTT. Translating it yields CASSPGTSGRVGELFF.

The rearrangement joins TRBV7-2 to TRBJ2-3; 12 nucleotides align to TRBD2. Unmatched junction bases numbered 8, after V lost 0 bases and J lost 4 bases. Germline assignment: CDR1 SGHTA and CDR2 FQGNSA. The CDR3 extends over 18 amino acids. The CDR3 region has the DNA TGTGCCAGCAGCTTAGCGCCGACTAGCGGGAGATCGGCAGATACGCAGTATTTT. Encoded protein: CASSLAPTSGRSADTQYF.

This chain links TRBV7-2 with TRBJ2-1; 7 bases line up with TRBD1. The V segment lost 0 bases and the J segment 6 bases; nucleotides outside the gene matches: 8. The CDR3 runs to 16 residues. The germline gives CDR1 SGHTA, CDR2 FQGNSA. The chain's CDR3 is CASSLASRGRRNEQFF. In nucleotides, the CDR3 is TGTGCCAGCAGCTTAGCCTCTAGGGGGCGCCGCAATGAGCAGTTCTTC. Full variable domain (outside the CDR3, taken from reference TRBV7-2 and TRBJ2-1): GAGVSQSPSNKVTEKGKDVELRCDPISGHTALYWYRQSLGQGLEFLIYFQGNSAPDKSGLPSDRFSAERTGGSVSTLTIQRTQQEDSAVYLCASSLASRGRRNEQFFGPGTRLTVL.

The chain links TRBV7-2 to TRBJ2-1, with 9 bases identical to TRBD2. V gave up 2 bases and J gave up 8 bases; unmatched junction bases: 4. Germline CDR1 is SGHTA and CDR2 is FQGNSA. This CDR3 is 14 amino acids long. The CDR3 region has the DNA TGTGCCAGCAGCTTACGGCGGGAGGGAGATGAGCAGTTCTTC. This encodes CASSLRREGDEQFF.

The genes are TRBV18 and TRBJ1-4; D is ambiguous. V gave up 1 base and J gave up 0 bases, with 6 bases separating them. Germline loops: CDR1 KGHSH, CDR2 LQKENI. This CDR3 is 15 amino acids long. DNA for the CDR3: TGTGCCAGCTCACCACGGCAGACAACTAATGAAAAACTGTTTTTT. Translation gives CASSPRQTTNEKLFF.

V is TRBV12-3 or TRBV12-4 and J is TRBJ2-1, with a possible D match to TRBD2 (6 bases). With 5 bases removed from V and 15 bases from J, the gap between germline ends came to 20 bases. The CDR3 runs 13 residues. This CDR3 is CASSLLLAPSRFF. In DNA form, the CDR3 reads TGTGCCAGCAGTCTCCTTCTAGCGCCCTCGAGGTTCTTC.

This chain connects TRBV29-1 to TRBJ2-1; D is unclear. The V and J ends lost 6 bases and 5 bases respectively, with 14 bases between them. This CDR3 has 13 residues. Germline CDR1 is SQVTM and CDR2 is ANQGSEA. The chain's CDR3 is CSVADSSDNEQFF. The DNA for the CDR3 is TGCAGCGTAGCTGACTCAAGCGACAATGAGCAGTTCTTC.

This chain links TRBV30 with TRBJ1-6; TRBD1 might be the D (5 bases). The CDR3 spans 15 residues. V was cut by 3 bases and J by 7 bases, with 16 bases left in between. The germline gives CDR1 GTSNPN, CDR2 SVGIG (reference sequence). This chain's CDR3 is CAWRFRTGPNSPLHF. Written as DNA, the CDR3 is TGTGCCTGGAGGTTCCGAACGGGGCCCAATTCACCCCTCCACTTT.

The CDR3 coding sequence is TGTGCCAGCAGCTTAACAGAAGCTAACTATGGCTACACCTTC. Protein sequence: CASSLTEANYGYTF. V is TRBV7-9 and J is TRBJ1-2, with D unclear. Trimming took off 2 bases at V and 0 bases at J, with 7 bases between the two ends. Germline lookup yields CDR1 SEHNR and CDR2 FQNEAQ (reference sequence). The CDR3 has 14 amino acids.

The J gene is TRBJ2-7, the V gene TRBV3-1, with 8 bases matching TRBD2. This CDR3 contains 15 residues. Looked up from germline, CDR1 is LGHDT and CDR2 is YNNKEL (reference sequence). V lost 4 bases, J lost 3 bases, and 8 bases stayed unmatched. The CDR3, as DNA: TGTGCCAGCAGCCCCACCCTGCGGGGGGACTACGAGCAGTACTTC. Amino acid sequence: CASSPTLRGDYEQYF.

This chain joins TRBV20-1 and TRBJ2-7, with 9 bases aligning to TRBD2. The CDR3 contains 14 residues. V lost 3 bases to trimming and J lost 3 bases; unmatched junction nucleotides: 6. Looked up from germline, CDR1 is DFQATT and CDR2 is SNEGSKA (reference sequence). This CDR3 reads CSASRGRAVYEQYF. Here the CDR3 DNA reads TGCAGTGCTAGTCGCGGGAGGGCTGTCTACGAGCAGTACTTC.

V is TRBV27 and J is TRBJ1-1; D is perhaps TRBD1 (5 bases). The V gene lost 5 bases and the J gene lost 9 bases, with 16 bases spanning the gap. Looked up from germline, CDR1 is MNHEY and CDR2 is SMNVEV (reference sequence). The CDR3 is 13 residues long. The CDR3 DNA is TGTGCCAGCAGTCTAAGGGGCCAACGTAAAGCTTTCTTT. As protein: CASSLRGQRKAFF.

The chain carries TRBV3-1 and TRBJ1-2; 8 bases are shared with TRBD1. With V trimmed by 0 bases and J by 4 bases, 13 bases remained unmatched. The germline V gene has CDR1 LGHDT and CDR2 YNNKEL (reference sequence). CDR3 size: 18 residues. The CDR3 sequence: CASSQDLRGTGQLYGYTF. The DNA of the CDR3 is TGTGCCAGCAGCCAAGATCTCAGGGGGACAGGACAACTCTATGGCTACACCTTC.

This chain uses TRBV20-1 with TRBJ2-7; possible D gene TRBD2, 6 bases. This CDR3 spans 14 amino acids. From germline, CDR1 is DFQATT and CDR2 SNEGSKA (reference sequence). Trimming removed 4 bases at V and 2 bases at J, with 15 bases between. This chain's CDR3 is CSAIGPLATYEQYF. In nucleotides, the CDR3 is TGCAGTGCTATAGGTCCCCTAGCGACCTACGAGCAGTACTTC.

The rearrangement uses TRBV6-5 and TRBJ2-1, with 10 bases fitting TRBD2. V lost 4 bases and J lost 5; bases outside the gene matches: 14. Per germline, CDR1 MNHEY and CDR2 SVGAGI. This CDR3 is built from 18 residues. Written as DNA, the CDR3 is TGTGCCAGCAGTTCGGGACTAGCGACGCGCCGCACACACAATGAGCAGTTCTTC. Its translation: CASSSGLATRRTHNEQFF.

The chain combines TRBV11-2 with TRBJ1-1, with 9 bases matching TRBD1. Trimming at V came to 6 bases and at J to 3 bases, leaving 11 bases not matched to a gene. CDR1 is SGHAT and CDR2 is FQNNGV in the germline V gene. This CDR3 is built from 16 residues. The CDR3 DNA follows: TGTGCCAGCAGGGGGGGACAGGGAGAGTTGGACACTGAAGCTTTCTTT. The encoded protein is CASRGGQGELDTEAFF.

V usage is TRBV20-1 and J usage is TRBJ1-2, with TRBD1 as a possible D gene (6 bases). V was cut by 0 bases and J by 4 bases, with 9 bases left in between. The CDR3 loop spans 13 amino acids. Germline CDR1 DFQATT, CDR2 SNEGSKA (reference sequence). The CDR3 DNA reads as TGCAGTGCTAGAGAAGGAGGGGGCTATGGCTACACCTTC. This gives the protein CSAREGGGYGYTF.

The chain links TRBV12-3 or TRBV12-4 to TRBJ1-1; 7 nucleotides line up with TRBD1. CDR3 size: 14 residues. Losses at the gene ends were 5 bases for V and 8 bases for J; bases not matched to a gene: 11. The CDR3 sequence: CASSAHGQAKEAFF. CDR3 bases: TGTGCCAGCAGTGCCCACGGACAGGCGAAGGAAGCTTTCTTT.

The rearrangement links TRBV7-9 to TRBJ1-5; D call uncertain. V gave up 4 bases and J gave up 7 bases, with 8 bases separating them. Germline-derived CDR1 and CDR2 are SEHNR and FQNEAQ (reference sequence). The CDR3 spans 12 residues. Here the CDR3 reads CASSSGTQPQHF. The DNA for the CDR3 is TGTGCCAGCAGCTCCGGAACGCAGCCCCAGCATTTT.

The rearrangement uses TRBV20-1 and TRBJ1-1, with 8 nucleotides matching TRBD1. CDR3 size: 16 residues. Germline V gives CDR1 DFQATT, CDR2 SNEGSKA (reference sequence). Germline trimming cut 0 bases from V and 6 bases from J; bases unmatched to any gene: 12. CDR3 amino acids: CSAREVGRQGASEAFF. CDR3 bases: TGCAGTGCTAGAGAAGTAGGTCGGCAGGGGGCCTCTGAAGCTTTCTTT.

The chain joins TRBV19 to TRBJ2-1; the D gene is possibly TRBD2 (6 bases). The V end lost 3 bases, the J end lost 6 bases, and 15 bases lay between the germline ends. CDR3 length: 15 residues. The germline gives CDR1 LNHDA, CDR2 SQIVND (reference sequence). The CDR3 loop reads CASSIGGEVGNEQFF. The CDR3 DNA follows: TGTGCCAGTAGTATTGGCGGGGAAGTCGGCAATGAGCAGTTCTTC.

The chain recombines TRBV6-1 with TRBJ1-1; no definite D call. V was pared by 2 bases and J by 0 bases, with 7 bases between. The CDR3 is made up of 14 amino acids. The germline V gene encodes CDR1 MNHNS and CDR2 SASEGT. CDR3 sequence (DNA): TGTGCCAGCAGTGAAAATTCATTGAACACTGAAGCTTTCTTT. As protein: CASSENSLNTEAFF.

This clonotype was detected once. The CDR3 nucleotides are TGCAGTGCCGCAGATACTAGCGGGAATAGGTACGAGCAGTACTTC. Its protein is CSAADTSGNRYEQYF. The rearrangement joins TRBV20-1 to TRBJ2-7; TRBD2 agrees at 10 bases. There are 15 residues in the CDR3. V lost 6 bases and J lost 4; bases outside the gene matches: 12. The germline gives CDR1 DFQATT, CDR2 SNEGSKA (reference sequence).

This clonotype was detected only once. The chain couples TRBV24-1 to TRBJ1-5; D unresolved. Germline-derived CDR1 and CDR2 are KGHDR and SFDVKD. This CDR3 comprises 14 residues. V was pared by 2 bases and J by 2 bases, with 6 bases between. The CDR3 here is CATSDWHGNQPQHF. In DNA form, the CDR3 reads TGTGCCACCAGTGATTGGCATGGCAATCAGCCCCAGCATTTT.

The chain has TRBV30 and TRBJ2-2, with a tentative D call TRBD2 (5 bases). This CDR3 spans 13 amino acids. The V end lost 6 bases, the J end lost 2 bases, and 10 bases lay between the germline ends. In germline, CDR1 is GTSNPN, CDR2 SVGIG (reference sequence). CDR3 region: CACLRDNTGELFF. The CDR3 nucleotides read TGTGCCTGCCTCCGGGATAACACCGGGGAGCTGTTTTTT.